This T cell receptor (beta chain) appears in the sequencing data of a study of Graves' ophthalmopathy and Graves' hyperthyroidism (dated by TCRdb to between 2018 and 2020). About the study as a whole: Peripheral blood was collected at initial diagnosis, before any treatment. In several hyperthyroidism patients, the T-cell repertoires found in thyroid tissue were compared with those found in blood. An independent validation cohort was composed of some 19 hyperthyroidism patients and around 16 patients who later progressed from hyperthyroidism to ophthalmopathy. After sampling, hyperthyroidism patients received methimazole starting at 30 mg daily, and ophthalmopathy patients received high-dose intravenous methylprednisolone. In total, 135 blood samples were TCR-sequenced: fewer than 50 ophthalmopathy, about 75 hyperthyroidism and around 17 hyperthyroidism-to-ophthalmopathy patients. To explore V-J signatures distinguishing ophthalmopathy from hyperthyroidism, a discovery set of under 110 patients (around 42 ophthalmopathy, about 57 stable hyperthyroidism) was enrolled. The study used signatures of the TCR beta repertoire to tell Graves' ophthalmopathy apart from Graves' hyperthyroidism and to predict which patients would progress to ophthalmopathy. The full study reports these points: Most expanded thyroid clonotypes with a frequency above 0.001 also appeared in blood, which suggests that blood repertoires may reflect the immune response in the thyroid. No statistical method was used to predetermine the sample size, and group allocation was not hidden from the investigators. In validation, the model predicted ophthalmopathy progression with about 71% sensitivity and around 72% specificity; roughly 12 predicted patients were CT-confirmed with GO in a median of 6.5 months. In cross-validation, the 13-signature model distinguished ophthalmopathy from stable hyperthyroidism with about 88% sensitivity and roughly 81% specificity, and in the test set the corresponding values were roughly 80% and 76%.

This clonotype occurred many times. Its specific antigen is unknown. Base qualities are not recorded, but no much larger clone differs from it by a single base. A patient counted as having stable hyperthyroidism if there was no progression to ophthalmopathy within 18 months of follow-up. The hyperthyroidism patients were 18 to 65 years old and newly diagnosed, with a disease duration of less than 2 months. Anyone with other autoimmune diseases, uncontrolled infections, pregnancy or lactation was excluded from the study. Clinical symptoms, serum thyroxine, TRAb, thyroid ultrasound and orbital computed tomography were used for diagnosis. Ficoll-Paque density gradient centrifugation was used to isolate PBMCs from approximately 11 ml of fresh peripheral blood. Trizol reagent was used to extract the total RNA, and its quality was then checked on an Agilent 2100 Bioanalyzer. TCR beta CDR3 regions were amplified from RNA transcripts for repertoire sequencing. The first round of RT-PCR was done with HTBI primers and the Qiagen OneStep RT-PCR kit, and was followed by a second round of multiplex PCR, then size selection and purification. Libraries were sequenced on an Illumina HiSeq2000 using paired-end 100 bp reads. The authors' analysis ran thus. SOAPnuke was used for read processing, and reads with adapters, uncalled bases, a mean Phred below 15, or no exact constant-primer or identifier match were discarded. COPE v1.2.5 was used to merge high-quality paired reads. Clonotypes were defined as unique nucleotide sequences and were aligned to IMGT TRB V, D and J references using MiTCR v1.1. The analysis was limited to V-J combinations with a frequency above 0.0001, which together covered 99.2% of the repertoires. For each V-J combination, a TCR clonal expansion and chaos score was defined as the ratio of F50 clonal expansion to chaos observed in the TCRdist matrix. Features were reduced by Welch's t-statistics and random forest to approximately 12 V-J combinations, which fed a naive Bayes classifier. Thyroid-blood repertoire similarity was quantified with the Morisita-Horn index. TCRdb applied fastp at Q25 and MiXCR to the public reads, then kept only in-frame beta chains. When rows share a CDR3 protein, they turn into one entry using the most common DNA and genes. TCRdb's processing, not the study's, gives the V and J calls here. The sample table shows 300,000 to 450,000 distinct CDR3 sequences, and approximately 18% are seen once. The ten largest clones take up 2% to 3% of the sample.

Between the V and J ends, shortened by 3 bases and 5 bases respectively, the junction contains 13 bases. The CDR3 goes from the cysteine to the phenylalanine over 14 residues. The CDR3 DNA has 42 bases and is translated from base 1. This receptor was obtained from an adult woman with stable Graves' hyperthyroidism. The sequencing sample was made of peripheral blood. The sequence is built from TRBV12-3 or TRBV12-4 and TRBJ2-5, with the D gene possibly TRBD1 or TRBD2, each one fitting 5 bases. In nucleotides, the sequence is TGTGCCAGCAGTTTGAGGGGACCCAAGGAGACCCAGTACTTC. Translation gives CASSLRGPKETQYF.